This passage covers 30 T cell receptor beta chains from one sample sequenced in a study of T cells in Graves' hyperthyroidism and ophthalmopathy. RNA transcripts provided the source from which TCR beta CDR3 regions were amplified. In the first-round RT-PCR of the TCR CDR3, the HTBI primer set was used. MiXCR, run by TCRdb on the multiplex PCR reads, gives a single entry per CDR3 protein. This sample yields more than 95,000 distinct CDR3 sequences, of which approximately 50% are seen a single time; roughly 25% belongs to the top ten. The sample was blood. All receptors come from a man aged 35 to 55 with Graves' hyperthyroidism.

In nucleotides, the CDR3 is TGTGCCATCAGTGAACAGGGATCCGGCACTGAAGCTTTCTTT. Protein product: CAISEQGSGTEAFF. The chain is built from TRBV10-3 and TRBJ1-1; possibly TRBD1 for D (6 bases). The ends were cut back, 3 bases at V and 4 bases at J, with 12 bases in the middle. The CDR3 sequence is 14 residues long. The germline V gene has CDR1 ENHRY and CDR2 SYGVKD.

This rearrangement joins TRBV15 to TRBJ1-1; D call uncertain. V shed 0 bases and J shed 3 bases, with 8 bases lying between them. Looked up from germline, CDR1 is LNHNV and CDR2 is YYDKDF (reference sequence). This CDR3 has 14 residues. The CDR3 protein is CATSRDRRYTEAFF. CDR3 sequence (DNA): TGTGCCACCAGCAGAGATCGGAGGTACACTGAAGCTTTCTTT.

Many counts were recorded for this clonotype. The V call is TRBV20-1, the J call TRBJ1-2, with TRBD1 matching 7 bases. Germline V gene data show CDR1 as DFQATT and CDR2 as SNEGSKA (reference sequence). This CDR3 region has 13 residues. The CDR3 nucleotides are TGCAGCGCCCAAGGGGGCGCGATCTATGGCTACACCTTC. This translates into CSAQGGAIYGYTF.

The chain links TRBV2 to TRBJ1-2; TRBD1 aligns across 7 bases. The trim removed 6 bases at V and 8 bases at J, leaving 15 bases unmatched. This CDR3 is built from 15 residues. Germline CDR1 reads SNHLY; CDR2 reads FYNNEI. The CDR3: CASRGYRGEAGGYTF. Here the CDR3 DNA reads TGTGCCAGCAGGGGATACAGGGGAGAGGCAGGAGGCTACACCTTC.

This clonotype was recorded many times. This chain uses TRBV13 with TRBJ2-7; a weak D match, TRBD1 (6 bases). Trimming shortened V by 4 bases and J by 5 bases, and 9 bases separated the two germline ends. From germline, CDR1 is PRHDT and CDR2 FYEKMQ (reference sequence). CDR3 length: 12 amino acids. The CDR3 DNA follows: TGTGCCAGCAGCTCCAGGGGTAACGAGCAGTACTTC. Residues: CASSSRGNEQYF.

This clonotype appeared many times. The J gene is TRBJ1-3, the V gene TRBV13; possible D gene TRBD1, 5 bases. Germline V gene sequence: CDR1 PRHDT, CDR2 FYEKMQ (reference sequence). The CDR3 is 17 amino acids. The V end lost 5 bases, the J end lost 2 bases, and 19 bases lay between the germline ends. CDR3 protein: CASSLGYRTNTGNTIYF. In DNA, the CDR3 is TGTGCCAGCAGCCTGGGGTACAGGACCAACACTGGAAACACCATATATTTT.

The chain joins TRBV15 to TRBJ1-5, with TRBD1 as a possible D gene (5 bases). V lost 0 bases and J lost 3, with 12 bases in between. Germline V gene sequence: CDR1 LNHNV, CDR2 YYDKDF (reference sequence). The CDR3 spans 16 residues. CDR3 residues: CATSRDLGRPNQPQHF. As DNA, the CDR3 is TGTGCCACCAGCAGAGATCTGGGACGGCCCAATCAGCCCCAGCATTTT.

This clonotype occurred a few times. The chain combines TRBV12-3 or TRBV12-4 with TRBJ2-2; a possible D gene is TRBD1 (5 bases). The CDR3 has 15 residues. V was cut by 1 base and J by 2 bases, with 8 bases left in between. Here the CDR3 DNA reads TGTGCCAGCAGTTTAGAGACAGTCAACACCGGGGAGCTGTTTTTT. Translated: CASSLETVNTGELFF.

Note on this clonotype: The junction does not match germline at one end; this may be a read error. The J gene is TRBJ2-2, the V gene TRBV24-1; TRBD1 agrees at 7 bases. The length of the CDR3 is 13 residues. Per germline, CDR1 KGHDR and CDR2 SFDVKD. In nucleotides, the CDR3 is TGTGCTACCATGGGACAGAACAGCGGGGAGCTGTTTTTT. The encoded protein is CATMGQNSGELFF.

The rearrangement joins TRBV6-2 or TRBV6-3 to TRBJ2-2; D is ambiguous. Per the germline V gene, CDR1 is MNHEY and CDR2 is SVGEGT. V was cut by 7 bases and J by 0 bases, with 12 bases left in between. The CDR3 is made up of 15 amino acids. CDR3 in DNA: TGTGCCAGCAAATTCTGGGCAGCGAACACCGGGGAGCTGTTTTTT. Translating gives CASKFWAANTGELFF.

J is TRBJ1-5 and V is TRBV5-1, with 7 positions matching TRBD1. The germline gives CDR1 SGHRS, CDR2 YFSETQ. Trimming at V came to 3 bases and at J to 11 bases, leaving 14 bases not matched to a gene. This CDR3 is built from 15 residues. The CDR3 protein is CASSSGQSLQETQHF. In nucleotides, the CDR3 is TGCGCCAGCAGCTCGGGACAGAGCCTCCAAGAGACCCAGCATTTT.

V gene TRBV10-3 combines with J gene TRBJ1-1; 7 nucleotides match TRBD1. Germline lookup yields CDR1 ENHRY and CDR2 SYGVKD. CDR3 length equals 15 residues. J lost 6 bases, V lost 11 bases, and 18 bases had no gene match. CDR3 sequence reads: CAWSPSWTGSPEAFF. The CDR3 DNA sequence: TGTGCCTGGAGTCCTTCTTGGACAGGATCCCCTGAAGCTTTCTTT.

The V and J genes are TRBV27 and TRBJ2-2, with 12 bases aligning to TRBD2. J lost 7 bases, V lost 5 bases, and 11 bases had no gene match. Germline assignment: CDR1 MNHEY and CDR2 SMNVEV (reference sequence). CDR3 length: 17 amino acids. The CDR3 sequence is CASSTSPWTSGVGELFF. In DNA, the CDR3 is TGTGCCAGCAGTACAAGCCCCTGGACTAGCGGGGTCGGGGAGCTGTTTTTT.

The chain joins TRBV20-1 to TRBJ2-1; D remains ambiguous. Germline V gives CDR1 DFQATT, CDR2 SNEGSKA (reference sequence). Deletions cut 3 bases from V and 12 bases from J, with 12 bases between. This CDR3 is built from 11 residues. The CDR3 is CSASTSGTQFF. In nucleotides, the CDR3 is TGCAGTGCTAGCACGTCGGGTACGCAGTTCTTC.

Notes on this clonotype: The junction and the germline gene differ at one end; a read error may be behind it. Here the CDR3 DNA reads TGTGCCAGCAGCTTAGTAGCTCTCTACGAGCAGTACTTC. Amino acids: CASSLVALYEQYF. The rearrangement links TRBV15 to TRBJ2-7; D remains ambiguous. Germline CDR1 and CDR2: LNHNV and YYDKDF (reference sequence). The CDR3 runs 13 residues.

This chain joins TRBV15 and TRBJ1-2; perhaps TRBD1 as D (5 bases). Germline V gene lookup returns CDR1 LNHNV and CDR2 YYDKDF (reference sequence). The CDR3 covers 12 residues. V lost 8 bases, J lost 12 bases, and 19 bases lay in between. The CDR3 sequence is CATGDGYSGNTF. In DNA, the CDR3 is TGTGCCACCGGGGACGGCTACTCTGGAAACACCTTC.

About this clonotype: The conserved phenylalanine or tryptophan normally closing the CDR3 is absent here, so this likely arose from a read error. The chain is built from TRBV29-1 and TRBJ2-3; D gene uncertain. The germline V gene encodes CDR1 SQVTM and CDR2 ANQGSEA. This CDR3 has 8 amino acids. The V and J ends lost 3 bases and 8 bases respectively, with 0 bases between them. CDR3 nucleotides: TGCAGCGTTGATACGCAGTATCTT. This translates into CSVDTQYL.

Many counts were recorded for this clonotype. The gene calls are TRBV7-3 and TRBJ2-1, with D possibly TRBD1 on 6 matching bases. The germline gives CDR1 SGHTA, CDR2 FQGTGA. This CDR3 has 15 residues. Trimming removed 3 bases from V and 1 base from J, with 10 bases in between. The CDR3 nucleotides are TGTGCCAGCAGCTTGGGGGCAATATCCTACAATGAGCAGTTCTTC. Encoded protein: CASSLGAISYNEQFF.

Worth noting for this clonotype: A read error may account for a junction end that differs from germline. The chain joins TRBV15 to TRBJ2-7, with D perhaps matching TRBD2 (6 bases). Germline V lookup: CDR1 LNHNV, CDR2 YYDKDF (reference sequence). This CDR3 is 14 amino acids long. The DNA of the CDR3 is TGTGCCACCAGCAGAGATCTAGCGTCCTACGAGCAGTACTTT. It specifies CATSRDLASYEQYF.

This clonotype came up once. At one of its ends the junction is not consistent with the germline gene, which may arise from a read error. The J gene is TRBJ2-7, the V gene TRBV7-9; 15 nucleotides agree with TRBD2. The CDR3 sequence is 16 residues long. Germline CDR1 reads SEHNR; CDR2 reads FQNEAQ (reference sequence). CDR3 amino acids: CTSSPWTSGRAYEQYF. The CDR3 coding sequence is TGTACCAGCAGCCCCTGGACTAGCGGGAGGGCCTACGAGCAGTACTTC.

CDR3 nucleotide sequence: TGTGCCAGCAGTTACACGGGGAGCACACCCCTCCACTTT. It yields the protein CASSYTGSTPLHF. This chain uses TRBV6-5 with TRBJ1-6; unclear D gene. The CDR3 loop spans 13 amino acids. V was trimmed by 2 bases and J by 11 bases, leaving 10 bases between them. Germline CDR1 is MNHEY and CDR2 is SVGAGI.

This clonotype was seen repeatedly, ten times or more. The gene calls are TRBV7-9 and TRBJ2-1, with TRBD1 matching 10 bases. The germline CDR1 and CDR2 sequences are SEHNR and FQNEAQ (reference sequence). The CDR3 consists of 15 residues. V shed 5 bases, J shed 10 bases, and the junction held 11 bases outside the gene matches. The CDR3 nucleotides read TGTGCCAGCAGCACTGGGACAGGGGCCCCCCCGGAGCAGTTCTTC. Protein product: CASSTGTGAPPEQFF.

Concerning this clonotype itself: A much larger clone differs from this one at a single base, so this may be a read error. This chain uses TRBV27 with TRBJ1-2; a possible D gene is TRBD1 (5 bases). This CDR3 region has 11 residues. The V end was cut by 5 bases, the J end by 9 bases, with 10 bases between. CDR1 MNHEY and CDR2 SMNVEV come from the germline V gene (reference sequence). Written as DNA, the CDR3 is TGTGCCAGCAGTGGGGGATTTAGCTACACCTTC. It codes for CASSGGFSYTF.

This clonotype occurred many times. V is TRBV27 and J is TRBJ2-7; D perhaps matches TRBD1 (5 bases). The CDR3 consists of 14 residues. V was trimmed by 5 bases and J by 3 bases, leaving 14 bases between them. CDR1 MNHEY and CDR2 SMNVEV come from the germline V gene (reference sequence). The CDR3 DNA follows: TGTGCCAGCAGTCAGGGAATCTCAGGCTACGAGCAGTACTTC. Translating it yields CASSQGISGYEQYF.

This clonotype is a singleton in its sample. The gene calls are TRBV10-1 and TRBJ2-3; no clear D gene. Germline V CDR1 and CDR2: WNHNN, SYGVQD (reference sequence). Trimming took off 9 bases at V and 6 bases at J, with 7 bases between the two ends. This CDR3 spans 10 amino acids. The CDR3 DNA sequence: TGCGCCAGGGTCCTCGATACGCAGTATTTT. Its protein is CARVLDTQYF.

This clonotype came up a few times. The chain recombines TRBV6-6 with TRBJ2-5; D possibly matches TRBD1 or TRBD2 (5 bases each). The V and J ends lost 0 bases and 5 bases respectively, with 16 bases between them. The CDR3 length is 16 residues. Per germline, CDR1 MNHNY and CDR2 SVGAGI (reference sequence). CDR3 region: CASSYSGRQRGETQYF. In DNA, the CDR3 is TGTGCCAGCAGTTACTCGGGACGACAGCGAGGGGAGACCCAGTACTTC.

This clonotype was detected many times. The J gene is TRBJ2-7, the V gene TRBV7-2; TRBD2 matches 15 bases. This CDR3 is 15 amino acids long. The V and J ends lost 5 bases and 6 bases, in that order; junction bases with no gene match: 5. The germline V gene has CDR1 SGHTA and CDR2 FQGNSA. The CDR3 reads CASSLGLAGGAEQYF. The CDR3 coding sequence is TGTGCCAGCAGCCTAGGACTAGCGGGGGGGGCCGAGCAGTACTTC.

Note on this clonotype: Sequence at one end of the junction differs from germline and may be a read error. The V gene is TRBV7-9, the J gene TRBJ2-1; no clear D. Germline V gives CDR1 SEHNR, CDR2 FQNEAQ (reference sequence). This CDR3 is built from 14 residues. CDR3 residues: CACSLNLLNNEQFF. CDR3 nucleotides: TGTGCCTGCAGTTTAAATCTGCTGAACAATGAGCAGTTCTTC.

This clonotype came up many times. This chain's CDR3 is CASSGQGNTEAFF. CDR3 coding DNA: TGTGCCAGCAGTGGACAGGGGAACACTGAAGCTTTCTTT. The chain has TRBV6-6 and TRBJ1-1; the match to TRBD1 covers 8 bases. This CDR3 region has 13 residues. The germline CDR1 and CDR2 sequences are MNHNY and SVGAGI (reference sequence). Losses at the gene ends were 5 bases for V and 1 base for J; bases not matched to a gene: 0.

This clonotype was seen repeatedly, ten times or more. This chain connects TRBV2 to TRBJ1-2, with TRBD1 identical over 8 bases. Germline CDR1 SNHLY, CDR2 FYNNEI. This CDR3 has 15 residues. The V segment lost 9 bases and the J segment 1 base; nucleotides outside the gene matches: 10. The CDR3 DNA follows: TGTGCCAGTAGAATTACAGGGGGAGATAACTATGGCTACACCTTC. It codes for CASRITGGDNYGYTF. The full variable domain, its missing parts supplied by reference TRBV2 and TRBJ1-2, is EPEVTQTPSHQVTQMGQEVILRCVPISNHLYFYWYRQILGQKVEFLVSFYNNEISEKSEIFDDQFSVERPDGSNFTLKIRSTKLEDSAMYFCASRITGGDNYGYTFGSGTRLTVV.